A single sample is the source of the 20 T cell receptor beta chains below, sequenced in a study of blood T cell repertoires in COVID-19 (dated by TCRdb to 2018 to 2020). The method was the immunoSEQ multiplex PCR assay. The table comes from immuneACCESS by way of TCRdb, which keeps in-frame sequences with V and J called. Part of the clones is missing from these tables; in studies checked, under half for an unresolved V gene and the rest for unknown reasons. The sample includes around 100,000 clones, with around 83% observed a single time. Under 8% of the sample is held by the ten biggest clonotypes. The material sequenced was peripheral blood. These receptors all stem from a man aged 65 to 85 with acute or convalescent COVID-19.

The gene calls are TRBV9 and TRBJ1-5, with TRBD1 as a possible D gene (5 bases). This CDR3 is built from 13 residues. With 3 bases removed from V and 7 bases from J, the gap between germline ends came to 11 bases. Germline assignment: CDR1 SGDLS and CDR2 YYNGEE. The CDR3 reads CASSEQGNQPQHF. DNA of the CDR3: TGTGCCAGCAGCGAGCAGGGAAACCAGCCCCAGCATTTT.

The CDR3 protein is CASSFFRVRGSYNEQFF. The CDR3 nucleotides read TGTGCCAGCAGTTTTTTCAGGGTTAGGGGCTCCTACAATGAGCAGTTCTTC. The genes are TRBV27 and TRBJ2-1, with a weak D call TRBD1 (5 bases). This CDR3 is 17 amino acids long. V shed 3 bases and J shed 0 bases, with 15 bases lying between them. Germline V gives CDR1 MNHEY, CDR2 SMNVEV (reference sequence).

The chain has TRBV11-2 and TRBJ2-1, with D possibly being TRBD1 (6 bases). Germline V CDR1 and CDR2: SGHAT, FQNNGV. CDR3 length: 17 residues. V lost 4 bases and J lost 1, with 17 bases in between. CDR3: CASSSASRQVSYNEQFF. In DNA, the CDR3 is TGTGCCAGCAGCTCCGCCTCACGACAGGTTTCCTACAATGAGCAGTTCTTC.

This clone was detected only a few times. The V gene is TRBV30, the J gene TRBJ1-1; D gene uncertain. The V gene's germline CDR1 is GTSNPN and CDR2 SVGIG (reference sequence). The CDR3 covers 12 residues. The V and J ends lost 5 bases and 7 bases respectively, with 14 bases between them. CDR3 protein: CAWQKGAYEAFF. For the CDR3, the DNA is TGTGCCTGGCAAAAGGGAGCCTATGAAGCTTTCTTT.

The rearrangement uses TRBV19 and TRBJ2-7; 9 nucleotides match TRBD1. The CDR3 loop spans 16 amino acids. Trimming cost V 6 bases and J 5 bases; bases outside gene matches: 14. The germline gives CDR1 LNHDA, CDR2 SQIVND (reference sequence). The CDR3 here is CASSPTPGQGRDEQYF. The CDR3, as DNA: TGTGCCAGTAGCCCCACTCCGGGACAGGGCAGGGACGAGCAGTACTTC. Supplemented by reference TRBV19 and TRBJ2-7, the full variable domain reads DGGITQSPKYLFRKEGQNVTLSCEQNLNHDAMYWYRQDPGQGLRLIYYSQIVNDFQKGDIAEGYSVSREKKESFPLTVTSAQKNPTAFYLCASSPTPGQGRDEQYFGPGTRLTVT.

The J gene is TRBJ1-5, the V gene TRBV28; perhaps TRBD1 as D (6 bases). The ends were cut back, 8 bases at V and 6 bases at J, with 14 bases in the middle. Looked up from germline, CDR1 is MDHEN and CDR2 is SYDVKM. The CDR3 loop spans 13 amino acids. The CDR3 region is CASGGLTPQPQHF. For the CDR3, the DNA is TGTGCCAGCGGGGGCCTCACCCCTCAGCCCCAGCATTTT.

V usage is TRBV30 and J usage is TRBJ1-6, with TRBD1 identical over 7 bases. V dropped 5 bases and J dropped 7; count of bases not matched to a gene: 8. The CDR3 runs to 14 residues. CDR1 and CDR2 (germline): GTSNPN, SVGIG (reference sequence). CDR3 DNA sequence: TGTGCCTGGTCAAGGGGGCGGTCAAATTCACCCCTCCACTTT. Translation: CAWSRGRSNSPLHF.

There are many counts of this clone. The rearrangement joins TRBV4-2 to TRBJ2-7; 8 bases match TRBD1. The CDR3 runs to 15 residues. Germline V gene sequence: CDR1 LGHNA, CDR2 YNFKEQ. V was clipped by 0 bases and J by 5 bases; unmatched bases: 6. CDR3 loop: CASSQDLTGGNEQYF. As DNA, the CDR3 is TGTGCCAGCAGCCAAGATCTAACAGGGGGTAACGAGCAGTACTTC.

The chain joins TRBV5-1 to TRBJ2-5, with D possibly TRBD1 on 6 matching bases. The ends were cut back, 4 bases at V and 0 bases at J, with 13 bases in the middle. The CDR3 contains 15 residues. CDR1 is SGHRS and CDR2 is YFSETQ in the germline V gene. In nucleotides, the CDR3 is TGCGCCAGCAGCGACGGGACATTGTACCAAGAGACCCAGTACTTC. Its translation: CASSDGTLYQETQYF.

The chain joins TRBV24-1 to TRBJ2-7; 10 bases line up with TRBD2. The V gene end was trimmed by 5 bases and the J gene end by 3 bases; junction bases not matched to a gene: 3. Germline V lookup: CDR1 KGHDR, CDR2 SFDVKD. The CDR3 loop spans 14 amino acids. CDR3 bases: TGTGCCACCAGTGCGGGGACTAGCGTCTACGAGCAGTACTTC. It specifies CATSAGTSVYEQYF.

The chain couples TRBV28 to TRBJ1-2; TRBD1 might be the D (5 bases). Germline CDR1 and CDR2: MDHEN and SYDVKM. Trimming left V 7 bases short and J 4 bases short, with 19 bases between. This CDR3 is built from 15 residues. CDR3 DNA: TGTGCCAGCAACCGAAGCGGGGCTCAGGGCTATGGCTACACCTTC. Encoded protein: CASNRSGAQGYGYTF.

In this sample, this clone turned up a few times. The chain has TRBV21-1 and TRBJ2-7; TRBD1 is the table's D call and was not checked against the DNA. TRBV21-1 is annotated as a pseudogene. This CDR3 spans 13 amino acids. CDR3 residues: CASNRQDLYEQYF. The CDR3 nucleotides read TGTGCCAGCAATCGACAGGACCTCTACGAGCAGTACTTC.

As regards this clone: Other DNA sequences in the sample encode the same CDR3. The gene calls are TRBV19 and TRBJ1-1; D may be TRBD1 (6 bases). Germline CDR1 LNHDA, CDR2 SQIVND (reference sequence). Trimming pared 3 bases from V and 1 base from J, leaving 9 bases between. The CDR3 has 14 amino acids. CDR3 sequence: CASSILQGNTEAFF. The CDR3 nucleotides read TGTGCCAGTAGTATCTTACAGGGGAACACTGAAGCTTTCTTT. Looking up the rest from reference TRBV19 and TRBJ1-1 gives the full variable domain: DGGITQSPKYLFRKEGQNVTLSCEQNLNHDAMYWYRQDPGQGLRLIYYSQIVNDFQKGDIAEGYSVSREKKESFPLTVTSAQKNPTAFYLCASSILQGNTEAFFGQGTRLTVV.

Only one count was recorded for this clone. The CDR3 here is CASSPDRRNTGELFF. DNA for the CDR3: TGTGCCAGCTCCCCCGACAGGAGGAACACCGGGGAGCTGTTTTTT. The J gene is TRBJ2-2, the V gene TRBV18; a possible D gene is TRBD1 (6 bases). The V and J ends lost 6 bases and 1 base respectively, with 12 bases between them. CDR3 length equals 15 residues. CDR1 KGHSH and CDR2 LQKENI come from the germline V gene. Together with reference TRBV18 and TRBJ2-2, the CDR3 gives the full variable domain: NAGVMQNPRHLVRRRGQEARLRCSPMKGHSHVYWYRQLPEEGLKFMVYLQKENIIDESGMPKERFSAEFPKEGPSILRIQQVVRGDSAAYFCASSPDRRNTGELFFGEGSRLTVL.

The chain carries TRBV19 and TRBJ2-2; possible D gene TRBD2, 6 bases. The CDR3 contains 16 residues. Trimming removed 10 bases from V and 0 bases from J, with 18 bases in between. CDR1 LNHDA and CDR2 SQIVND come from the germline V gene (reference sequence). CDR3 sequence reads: CATRRGEVSNTGELFF. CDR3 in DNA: TGTGCCACCCGGCGGGGTGAGGTATCGAACACCGGGGAGCTGTTTTTT.

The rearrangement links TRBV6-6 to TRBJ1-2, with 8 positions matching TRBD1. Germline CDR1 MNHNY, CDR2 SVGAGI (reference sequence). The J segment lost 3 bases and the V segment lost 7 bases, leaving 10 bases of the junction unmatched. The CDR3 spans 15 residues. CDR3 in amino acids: CASTQPETGDYGYTF. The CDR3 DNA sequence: TGTGCCAGCACCCAGCCGGAGACAGGGGACTATGGCTACACCTTC.

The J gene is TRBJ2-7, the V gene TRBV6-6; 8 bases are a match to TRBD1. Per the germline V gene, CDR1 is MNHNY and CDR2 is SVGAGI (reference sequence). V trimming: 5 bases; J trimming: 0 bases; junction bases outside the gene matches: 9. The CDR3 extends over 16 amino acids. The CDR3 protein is CASSNLDRDGSYEQYF. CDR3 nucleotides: TGTGCCAGCAGTAACTTGGACAGGGACGGCTCCTACGAGCAGTACTTC.

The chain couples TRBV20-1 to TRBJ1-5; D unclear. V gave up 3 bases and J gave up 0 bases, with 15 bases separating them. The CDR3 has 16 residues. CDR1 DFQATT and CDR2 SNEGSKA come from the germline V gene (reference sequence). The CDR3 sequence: CSASSPVLYSNQPQHF. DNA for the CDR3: TGCAGTGCTAGTTCCCCCGTTCTTTATAGCAATCAGCCCCAGCATTTT.

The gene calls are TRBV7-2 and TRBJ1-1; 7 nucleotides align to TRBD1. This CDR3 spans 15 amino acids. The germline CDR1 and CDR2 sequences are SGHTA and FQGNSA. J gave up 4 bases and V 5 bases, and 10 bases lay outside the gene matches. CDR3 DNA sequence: TGTGCCAGCAGCCTAAGCAGGGGGACCTCCACTGAAGCTTTCTTT. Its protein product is CASSLSRGTSTEAFF.

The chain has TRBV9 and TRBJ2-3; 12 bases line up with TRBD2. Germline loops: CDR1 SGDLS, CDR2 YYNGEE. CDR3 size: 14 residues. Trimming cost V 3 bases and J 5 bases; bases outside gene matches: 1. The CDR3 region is CASSGGLAGDTQYF. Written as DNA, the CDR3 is TGTGCCAGCAGCGGGGGACTAGCGGGAGATACGCAGTATTTT.